The rows below give T cell receptor beta chains drawn from one sample of a study of cytomegalovirus exposure and HLA in healthy donors. The method was immunoSEQ multiplex PCR; TCRdb's version includes in-frame clones alone and lacks a portion of them. The sample has roughly 130,000 clones, about three quarters seen once. Sequenced sample: PBMCs. These receptors were obtained from a human donor in good health. Each CDR3 is given with its conserved first and last residue. Fields, in order: clone size, V gene, D gene, J gene, CDR3 DNA, CDR3 protein. The D gene is left open where the match is weak. Clone size is given for some rows only: seen once, a few or many times, or a class if the clone is expanded.

abundance: -; v_gene: TRBV11-1; d_gene: -; j_gene: TRBJ2-1; CDR3nt: TGTGCCAGCAGCCGGGCGGGACGACGGGATGTGGAGCAGTTCTTC; CDR3aa: CASSRAGRRDVEQFF
abundance: -; v_gene: TRBV2; d_gene: -; j_gene: TRBJ1-3; CDR3nt: TGTGCCAGCAGTTTGTGGAGAAGCTCTGGAAACACCATATATTTT; CDR3aa: CASSLWRSSGNTIYF
abundance: -; v_gene: TRBV4-1; d_gene: TRBD1; j_gene: TRBJ1-5; CDR3nt: TGCGCCAGCAGTCGGGATCCGGACAGGGTCAATCAGCCCCAGCATTTT; CDR3aa: CASSRDPDRVNQPQHF
abundance: -; v_gene: TRBV5-1; d_gene: TRBD1; j_gene: TRBJ1-1; CDR3nt: TGCGCCAGCAGCTTGGTTGAGGGGGCGCACACTGAAGCTTTCTTT; CDR3aa: CASSLVEGAHTEAFF
abundance: -; v_gene: TRBV29-1; d_gene: TRBD1; j_gene: TRBJ1-2; CDR3nt: TGCAGCGCTGGGCCGGAGACAGGGCCCTATGGCTACACCTTC; CDR3aa: CSAGPETGPYGYTF
abundance: -; v_gene: TRBV4-1; d_gene: -; j_gene: TRBJ2-7; CDR3nt: TGCGCCAGCAGCCAAGAACGTAGTCTAGTCTACGAGCAGTACTTC; CDR3aa: CASSQERSLVYEQYF
abundance: -; v_gene: TRBV28; d_gene: -; j_gene: TRBJ2-3; CDR3nt: TGTGCCAGCAGTTTATTTGTAGCGGCTACGCAGTATTTT; CDR3aa: CASSLFVAATQYF
abundance: -; v_gene: TRBV6-5; d_gene: TRBD2; j_gene: TRBJ2-1; CDR3nt: TGTGCCACCCAAATAGCGGGGGACGTCGATGAGCAGTTCTTC; CDR3aa: CATQIAGDVDEQFF
abundance: -; v_gene: TRBV7-9; d_gene: TRBD1; j_gene: TRBJ1-1; CDR3nt: TGTGCCAGCAGCTATGGACAGGGCCGGTCTGAAGCTTTCTTT; CDR3aa: CASSYGQGRSEAFF
abundance: few; v_gene: TRBV19; d_gene: TRBD1; j_gene: TRBJ1-5; CDR3nt: TGTGCCAGTAGTATCCGGACAGGGGGTAATCAGCCCCAGCATTTT; CDR3aa: CASSIRTGGNQPQHF
abundance: -; v_gene: TRBV11-2; d_gene: -; j_gene: TRBJ2-2; CDR3nt: TGTGCCAGCAGCTTAGGAGGGCTAGCCGGGGAGCTGTTTTTT; CDR3aa: CASSLGGLAGELFF
abundance: -; v_gene: TRBV6-6; d_gene: TRBD1; j_gene: TRBJ1-2; CDR3nt: TGTGCCAGCAGTTACGGTCGGGACAGGGGAGTCGATGGCTACACCTTC; CDR3aa: CASSYGRDRGVDGYTF
abundance: -; v_gene: TRBV11-2; d_gene: TRBD1; j_gene: TRBJ2-3; CDR3nt: TGTGCCAGCAGCGGGGACAGGGGATTCGATACGCAGTATTTT; CDR3aa: CASSGDRGFDTQYF
abundance: -; v_gene: TRBV20-1; d_gene: TRBD1; j_gene: TRBJ2-7; CDR3nt: TGCAGTGCACTGGACAGGGGCGAGCAGTACTTC; CDR3aa: CSALDRGEQYF
abundance: -; v_gene: TRBV12-5; d_gene: -; j_gene: TRBJ1-1; CDR3nt: TGTGCTAGTGGTTTGGAGGGGTATCGCAACACTGAAGCTTTCTTT; CDR3aa: CASGLEGYRNTEAFF
abundance: -; v_gene: TRBV10-3; d_gene: -; j_gene: TRBJ2-3; CDR3nt: TGTGCCACAGGAGGGGGCTTGGGCACAGATACGCAGTATTTT; CDR3aa: CATGGGLGTDTQYF
abundance: -; v_gene: TRBV2; d_gene: TRBD1; j_gene: TRBJ1-3; CDR3nt: TGTGCCAGCAGTTTCAGGGGGCGTGGAAACACCATATATTTT; CDR3aa: CASSFRGRGNTIYF
abundance: -; v_gene: TRBV15; d_gene: -; j_gene: TRBJ2-3; CDR3nt: TGTGCCACCAGCCGAGAGGCGGGGGATACGCAGTATTTT; CDR3aa: CATSREAGDTQYF
abundance: -; v_gene: TRBV27; d_gene: -; j_gene: TRBJ2-7; CDR3nt: TGTGCCAGCAGTTTTTCCACAGGAACGGACGAGCAGTACTTC; CDR3aa: CASSFSTGTDEQYF
abundance: -; v_gene: TRBV5-4; d_gene: -; j_gene: TRBJ1-2; CDR3nt: TGTGCCAGCAGCTTGGCCGGGGGGACTGTTAGCTATGGCTACACCTTC; CDR3aa: CASSLAGGTVSYGYTF
abundance: -; v_gene: TRBV7-9; d_gene: -; j_gene: TRBJ1-1; CDR3nt: TGTGCCAGCAGCTTAGTGGAGGGGATAACTGAAGCTTTCTTT; CDR3aa: CASSLVEGITEAFF
abundance: few; v_gene: TRBV25-1; d_gene: -; j_gene: TRBJ2-7; CDR3nt: TGTGCCAGCAGTGGACATCCCTTTAAGTACGAGCAGTACTTC; CDR3aa: CASSGHPFKYEQYF
abundance: once; v_gene: TRBV6-5; d_gene: TRBD1; j_gene: TRBJ1-4; CDR3nt: TGTGCCAGCAACTTACAGGGGGTCGATGAAAAACTGTTTTTT; CDR3aa: CASNLQGVDEKLFF
abundance: -; v_gene: TRBV9; d_gene: TRBD2; j_gene: TRBJ2-3; CDR3nt: TGTGCCAGCAGCATTTCCGGGGGACTAACAGATACGCAGTATTTT; CDR3aa: CASSISGGLTDTQYF
abundance: -; v_gene: TRBV13; d_gene: -; j_gene: TRBJ1-2; CDR3nt: TGTGCCGGCAGCCCCGGACGGGGGAATGGCTACACCTTC; CDR3aa: CAGSPGRGNGYTF
abundance: -; v_gene: TRBV5-1; d_gene: -; j_gene: TRBJ1-2; CDR3nt: TGCGCCAGCAGTCTGGTCTCTCCAGAAGGCTACACCTTC; CDR3aa: CASSLVSPEGYTF
abundance: few; v_gene: TRBV6-1; d_gene: -; j_gene: TRBJ1-6; CDR3nt: TGTGCCAGCTTTCAACATTATAATTCACCCCTCCACTTT; CDR3aa: CASFQHYNSPLHF
abundance: -; v_gene: TRBV5-1; d_gene: -; j_gene: TRBJ1-2; CDR3nt: TGCGCCAGCAGCTTGGAGACGCCAGGGAGGCCCGAGAGGGGCTACACCTTC; CDR3aa: CASSLETPGRPERGYTF
abundance: -; v_gene: TRBV6-5; d_gene: TRBD2; j_gene: TRBJ2-7; CDR3nt: TGTGCCAGCAGTTACTCGAGTTTAGCGGGGACTTACGAGCAGTACTTC; CDR3aa: CASSYSSLAGTYEQYF
abundance: -; v_gene: TRBV10-3; d_gene: TRBD2; j_gene: TRBJ2-3; CDR3nt: TGTGCCATCAGTGAGCCGGGGGGGGAGGGCACAGATACGCAGTATTTT; CDR3aa: CAISEPGGEGTDTQYF